These T cell receptor beta chains were read from a single sample in a study of blood T cell repertoires in COVID-19. Only in-frame clones appear in the TCRdb table, and some are missing; sequencing was by immunoSEQ multiplex PCR. The sample includes around 180,000 clones, about 84% seen only once; the top ten take 7.5% to 10%. The sample taken for sequencing was PBMCs or T cells enriched from blood (not recorded which). The receptors originated from a woman aged 25 to 45 who had recovered from COVID-19. CDR3s include the opening cysteine and the closing phenylalanine or tryptophan. A D gene is named only where the DNA matches it firmly. Only part of the rows carry a size: once, few, many, or a class if the clone is expanded.

TRBJ2-7 | TRBD2 | - | TRBV4-1 | TGCGCCAGCAGCGAGTGGGAGGGATTGGCCTACAGCTCCTACGAGCAGTACTTC | CASSEWEGLAYSSYEQYF
TRBJ2-7 | TRBD1 | few | TRBV28 | TGTGCCAGCAGTTCTCCGGGACAGGGAGGCTACGAGCAGTACTTC | CASSSPGQGGYEQYF
TRBJ2-5 | TRBD2 | - | TRBV6-5 | TGTGCCAGCAGTTACTCTCAGAGCGGGAGGGGGGAGACCCAGTACTTC | CASSYSQSGRGETQYF
TRBJ2-5 | - | - | TRBV7-7 | TGTGCCAGCAGCTTCCAGGCTCAAGAGACCCAGTACTTC | CASSFQAQETQYF
TRBJ1-3 | - | - | TRBV3-1/TRBV3-2 | TGTGCCAGCAGCCCAGTTATCACCGGAAACACCATATATTTT | CASSPVITGNTIYF
TRBJ1-6 | TRBD1 | - | TRBV27 | TGTGCCAGCAGTCTTGGACAGGGAGTATCACCCCTCCACTTT | CASSLGQGVSPLHF
TRBJ2-7 | TRBD1 | once | TRBV13 | TGTGCCAGCAGCTTAGGGACAGGGCCCTACGAGCAGTACTTC | CASSLGTGPYEQYF
TRBJ1-1 | TRBD1 | - | TRBV5-1 | TGCGCCAGCAGCCTCCGACAGGGCGTCACTGAAGCTTTCTTT | CASSLRQGVTEAFF
TRBJ2-5 | TRBD2 | - | TRBV5-6 | TGTGCCAGCGGACTAGCGCTACAAGAGACCCAGTACTTC | CASGLALQETQYF
TRBJ2-7 | - | - | TRBV14 | TGTGCCAGCAGCCAAGATGGAGGGGGCCACGAGCAGTACTTC | CASSQDGGGHEQYF
TRBJ1-2 | - | - | TRBV6-1 | TGTGCCAGCAGTGAATTAGCAGATTCCCGGGTGAACACCTTC | CASSELADSRVNTF
TRBJ2-2 | - | - | TRBV2 | TGTGCCAGCAAAGCGGCTCAAACCGGGGAGCTGTTTTTT | CASKAAQTGELFF
TRBJ2-5 | TRBD1 | - | TRBV5-1 | TGCGCCAGCAGCTTACGGAGTCAGGGGGCGCATGGGATCTTCCCCCAAGAGACCCAGTACTTC | CASSLRSQGAHGIFPQETQYF
TRBJ1-3 | - | few | TRBV7-2 | TGTGCCAGCAGCCCTCAGGGCTCTGGAAACACCATATATTTT | CASSPQGSGNTIYF
TRBJ1-1 | - | once | TRBV27 | TGTGCCAGCAGTTTCCCAGGGACAACTGAAGCTTTCTTT | CASSFPGTTEAFF